This TCR beta chain was retrieved from a study of T-cell reconstitution after alpha-beta-depleted transplantation in children. This clonotype was counted only a few times. V lost 0 bases, J lost 4 bases, and 16 bases lay in between. The CDR3 is 16 amino acids. The germline V gene encodes CDR1 SGHRS and CDR2 YFSETQ. TCRbeta library preparation incorporated unique molecular identifiers. MiXCR, run by TCRdb on the PCR reads, gives a single entry per CDR3 protein. The table has hundreds of thousands of distinct CDR3 sequences, about 16% seen once. This sequence joins TRBV5-1 and TRBJ2-5, with D possibly being TRBD2 (5 bases). The TCR sequence derives from a human donor who donated a stem cell graft to a child with acute lymphoblastic leukemia. This sample comprised PBMCs from the stem cell graft donor, obtained from the stem cell graft. The DNA for the CDR3 is TGCGCCAGCAGCTTGGCCGGCGGGTATGGTCGAGAGACCCAGTACTTC. It is translated as CASSLAGGYGRETQYF.